The 3 T cell receptor beta chains presented below share a single source sample, sequenced in a study of cytomegalovirus exposure and HLA in healthy donors. The PCR used 60 Vbeta and 13 Jbeta primers. Method: immunoSEQ multiplex PCR; TCRdb's copy keeps in-frame clones and lacks some. The sample holds some 110,000 clones; around 80% are singletons and the top ten take 2% to 2.5%. Sequencing was performed on PBMCs. These TCRs come from a man between 25 and 39 years old in good health and CMV-seronegative.

The V and J genes are TRBV10-1 and TRBJ2-3; 7 nucleotides line up with TRBD2. The CDR3 length is 13 residues. Germline assignment: CDR1 WNHNN and CDR2 SYGVQD (reference sequence). J was trimmed by 4 bases and V by 8 bases; bases with no gene match: 6. This CDR3 reads CASSGLGADTQYF. CDR3 nucleotides: TGCGCCAGCTCCGGACTAGGGGCAGATACGCAGTATTTT.

This clone appeared a few times. The genes are TRBV7-6 and TRBJ2-1; 9 bases agree with TRBD2. V was clipped by 5 bases and J by 5 bases; unmatched bases: 7. Germline V gene sequence: CDR1 SGHVS, CDR2 FNYEAQ. CDR3 length: 15 residues. This chain's CDR3 is CASSPSGGHNNEQFF. The CDR3 DNA sequence: TGTGCCAGCAGCCCAAGCGGGGGGCACAACAATGAGCAGTTCTTC.

This clone showed up just once. CDR3 amino acids: CASSYLGQSNTGELFF. CDR3 coding DNA: TGTGCCAGCAGTTACCTAGGACAGTCGAACACCGGGGAGCTGTTTTTT. This sequence joins TRBV6-6 and TRBJ2-2, with D perhaps TRBD1 (6 bases). Germline values: CDR1 MNHNY, CDR2 SVGAGI (reference sequence). Trimming shortened V by 2 bases and J by 0 bases, and 10 bases separated the two germline ends. This CDR3 comprises 16 residues.